This paragraph covers one T cell receptor beta chain sequence. Germline lookup yields CDR1 MDHEN and CDR2 SYDVKM. V shed 6 bases and J shed 0 bases, with 11 bases lying between them. The CDR3 is 14 amino acids. This sample is drawn from a study of blood T cell repertoires in COVID-19. At the level of the study: The study drew acute and convalescent COVID-19 samples from the United States, Italy and Spain. The analysed material was cDNA or gDNA that came from T cells, B-cell-depleted T cells, or PBMCs.

Source study methods: By means of reference gene primer amplification, nucleated cell counts were estimated. Repertoires were generated with immunoSEQ multiplex PCR, while TCRdb's copy carries only in-frame clones and drops some. The V and J calls and the clone size are those of that table, but D and trimming were determined from the DNA. The sample carries about 130,000 clones, approximately 90% recorded once. This TCR was sampled from a woman older than 75 with acute or convalescent COVID-19. The chain combines TRBV28 with TRBJ1-1; D not certain. The sample consisted of peripheral blood. Here the CDR3 reads CASSRRALNTEAFF. CDR3 sequence (DNA): TGTGCCAGCAGCAGGAGGGCACTGAACACTGAAGCTTTCTTT.